Listed below are T cell receptor beta chains from one sample, sequenced in a study of blood T cells in healthy people across ages. TCRdb ran MiXCR on the 5' RACE reads and lists one entry per CDR3 protein. The profile covers 700,000 to 1,000,000 distinct CDR3 sequences, with around 42% appearing a single time and nearly 20% taken by the ten largest. The specimen sequenced was blood. The receptors here all came from a man aged 55 to 70 in good health. Both conserved end residues are part of each CDR3. The order of the fields is D gene, J gene, V gene, clone size, CDR3 DNA, CDR3 protein. A D gene is named only where the DNA matches it firmly. Clone size appears in some rows only: once, few, many, or a class for an expanded clone.

TRBD2 TRBJ2-7 TRBV4-1 NA TGCGCCAGCAGCCAAGTGTTGGCTAGCGGGGATTCCTACGAGCAGTACTTC CASSQVLASGDSYEQYF
NA TRBJ2-1 TRBV4-2 once TGTGCCAGCAGCCAAGATAACTCTGAGCAGTTCTTC CASSQDNSEQFF
TRBD1 TRBJ1-5 TRBV29-1 few TGCAGCGTGACAGGGACAGGGATCAATCAGCCCCAGCATTTT CSVTGTGINQPQHF
TRBD1 TRBJ2-3 TRBV7-9 NA TGTGCCAGCAGCTCCGGACAGGGGAGAACAGATACGCAGTATTTT CASSSGQGRTDTQYF
TRBD1 TRBJ1-2 TRBV6-2/TRBV6-3 NA TGTGCCAGCAGCCGCCCGACAGGGGTCTATGGCTACACCTTC CASSRPTGVYGYTF
NA TRBJ1-2 TRBV25-1 NA TGTGCCAGCAGTGCGCGCCCGGACATCGAGAGTGGCTACACCTTC CASSARPDIESGYTF
NA TRBJ2-1 TRBV12-3/TRBV12-4 NA TGTGCCTGCCAGGGGCCCTTATTTGCTGGTGAGCAGTTCTTC CACQGPLFAGEQFF
TRBD1 TRBJ1-4 TRBV15 few TGTGCCACCAGCAGAGGGACAGGGGGCAGTGAAAAACTGTTTTTT CATSRGTGGSEKLFF
NA TRBJ1-2 TRBV29-1 once TGCAGCGCAACCGACGTATCCTTCTATAGCTACACCTTC CSATDVSFYSYTF
TRBD2 TRBJ2-2 TRBV4-3 few TGCGCCAGCAGCCAAGTGGATAGCGGGGCCGGGGCCACCGGGGAGCTGTTTTTT CASSQVDSGAGATGELFF
NA TRBJ2-3 TRBV11-2 NA TGTGCCAGCAGCTTAGATGGCCCCACAGATACGCAGTATTTT CASSLDGPTDTQYF
NA TRBJ2-7 TRBV7-2 NA TGTGCCAGCAGCTTATCCGCGGTCGAGCAGTACTTC CASSLSAVEQYF
NA TRBJ1-2 TRBV7-9 NA TGTGCCAGCAGCTCCACAGACAACTATGGCTACACCTTC CASSSTDNYGYTF
NA TRBJ1-2 TRBV2 few TGTGCCAGCAGTGACAGGGCACGACCCTATGGCTACACCTTC CASSDRARPYGYTF
NA TRBJ2-6 TRBV11-2 NA TGTGCCAGCAGCTATGGCGGGGCTTCACGAGTCCTGACTTTC CASSYGGASRVLTF
TRBD1 TRBJ2-1 TRBV2 NA TGTGCCAGCAGTCAACAGGGGAGCTCCTACAGTGAGCAGTTCTTC CASSQQGSSYSEQFF
NA TRBJ2-5 TRBV19 NA TGTGCCAGTATGGGGACCCAAGGGGAGGAGACCCAGTACTTC CASMGTQGEETQYF
TRBD1 TRBJ1-4 TRBV20-1 NA TGCAGTGTTAAGGACAGGGCTGGTGAAAAACTGTTTTTT CSVKDRAGEKLFF
NA TRBJ2-5 TRBV6-1 NA TGTGCCAGTAGTGCAGGGGGGGCCGGGGAGACCCAGTACTTC CASSAGGAGETQYF
NA TRBJ1-2 TRBV29-1 few TGCAGCGTTGAAGAGGGGTTGGGCTACACCTTC CSVEEGLGYTF
TRBD2 TRBJ2-1 TRBV4-1 NA TGCGCCAGCAGCCTTAGCGGGGGTTATGCCTACAATGAGCAGTTCTTC CASSLSGGYAYNEQFF
NA TRBJ1-5 TRBV6-2/TRBV6-3 NA TGTGCCAGCGGTATACAGCCTTCGCCCCAGCATTTT CASGIQPSPQHF
TRBD1 TRBJ1-1 TRBV6-1 NA TGTGCCACCCACAGGGGTGGCACTGAAGCTTTCTTT CATHRGGTEAFF
NA TRBJ2-3 TRBV7-2 few TGTGCCAGCAGCCGATCAGCTGTGAACAGGGATACGCAGTATTTT CASSRSAVNRDTQYF
TRBD2 TRBJ2-1 TRBV24-1 NA TGTGCCACCAGCTTACTAGCGGGGTTTATGCACAATGAGCAGTTCTTC CATSLLAGFMHNEQFF
TRBD2 TRBJ2-2 TRBV5-1 once TGCGCCAGCAGCCAGACTAGCGGGGCGAACACCGGGGAGCTGTTTTTT CASSQTSGANTGELFF
NA TRBJ2-7 TRBV25-1 NA TGTGCCAGCAGTACTCTCGCGGGCCCAGGATCGGGCTCCTACGAGCAGTACTTC CASSTLAGPGSGSYEQYF
NA TRBJ2-3 TRBV6-2/TRBV6-3 NA TGTGCCAGCAGTTACTCCCCAATAGGGGAAACCACTAGCACAGATACGCAGTATTTT CASSYSPIGETTSTDTQYF
TRBD2 TRBJ2-7 TRBV12-3/TRBV12-4 many TGTGCCAGCAGCCAGACTAGCGAGTACGAGCAGTACTTC CASSQTSEYEQYF
TRBD2 TRBJ2-3 TRBV7-2 NA TGTGCCAGCCGGGGGGACTCCACTAGCACAGATACGCAGTATTTT CASRGDSTSTDTQYF
TRBD1 TRBJ2-3 TRBV7-9 NA TGTGCCAGCAGCCCCTGGGACAGCCTAGTCACAGATACGCAGTATTTT CASSPWDSLVTDTQYF
NA TRBJ1-1 TRBV6-2/TRBV6-3 few TGTGCCAGCAGTTACTCGATACGAGGCAGGAACACTGAAGCTTTCTTT CASSYSIRGRNTEAFF
NA TRBJ2-6 TRBV6-5 many TGTGCCAGCAGTCAACAGACCGGCTCTGGGGCCAACGTCCTGACTTTC CASSQQTGSGANVLTF
TRBD1 TRBJ1-1 TRBV5-6 NA TGTGCCAGCAGCCGAAGGGGGCATGGAGGGGGAGCTTTCTTT CASSRRGHGGGAFF
NA TRBJ2-1 TRBV7-6 few TGTGCCAGCAGCTTAGGGGGGGGCGGGGGTGCCTACAATGAGCAGTTCTTC CASSLGGGGGAYNEQFF
TRBD1 TRBJ1-6 TRBV2 many TGTGCCAGCAGGAACGGACAGGGGGCCGGTTCACCCCTCCACTTT CASRNGQGAGSPLHF